The 3 T cell receptor beta chains presented below share a single source sample, sequenced in a study of tumor and adjacent non-tumor tissue in lung cancer. The template was RNA from unsorted bulk tissue. TCRbeta libraries were built with three rounds of nested PCR, modified from ARM-PCR. Each CDR3 protein gets one entry after TCRdb re-called the multiplex PCR reads with MiXCR. The sample yields around 99,000 distinct CDR3 sequences, roughly 77% seen once. The sample taken for sequencing was lung tumor tissue. The receptors originated from a woman aged 60 to 75 with non-small cell lung cancer.

Worth noting for this clonotype: Since a much larger clone is just one base distant, this may be a read error. This rearrangement joins TRBV5-1 to TRBJ2-7; the D is unclear. The CDR3 runs to 16 residues. In germline, CDR1 is SGHRS, CDR2 YFSETQ. V lost 4 bases, J lost 0 bases, and 17 bases lay in between. CDR3 residues: CASSAQQIPSSYEQYF. In DNA form, the CDR3 reads TGCGCCAGCAGCGCGCAACAGATTCCGAGCTCCTACGAGCAGTACTTC.

Concerning this clonotype: A much bigger clone sits one base away, suggesting this may be a read error. CDR3 sequence (DNA): TGTGCCAGCAATTGGGACTTGAACACCGGGGAGCTGTTTTTT. Encoded protein: CASNWDLNTGELFF. The chain is built from TRBV6-1 and TRBJ2-2; weak D call: TRBD2 (6 bases). The V gene lost 7 bases and the J gene lost 1 base, with 10 bases spanning the gap. The germline CDR1 and CDR2 sequences are MNHNS and SASEGT. The CDR3 length is 14 residues.

This clonotype was seen many times. The chain combines TRBV6-2 or TRBV6-3 with TRBJ1-5; the D gene is possibly TRBD1 (6 bases). The V end was cut by 7 bases, the J end by 6 bases, with 13 bases between. Germline CDR1 MNHEY, CDR2 SVGEGT. CDR3 length: 13 amino acids. This chain's CDR3 is CASTSQGSQPQHF. CDR3 coding DNA: TGTGCCAGCACATCACAGGGATCTCAGCCCCAGCATTTT.